Each of the 32 T cell receptor beta chains below was sequenced from the same sample in a study of T cells after yellow fever vaccination. A single record per CDR3 protein comes from TCRdb applying MiXCR to the 5' RACE reads. In the table there are under 550,000 distinct CDR3 sequences, roughly 22% of which are singletons. Source: PBMCs, taken less than 25 days after the first yellow fever vaccination. Receptors originate from a man younger than 35 who received the YFV17D yellow fever vaccine.

This chain links TRBV19 with TRBJ2-1; the match to TRBD2 covers 10 bases. This CDR3 spans 15 amino acids. V dropped 6 bases and J dropped 5; count of bases not matched to a gene: 7. Germline CDR1 is LNHDA and CDR2 is SQIVND (reference sequence). CDR3 residues: CASRNSGGPDNEQFF. The CDR3 DNA reads TGTGCCAGTAGGAATAGCGGGGGGCCCGACAATGAGCAGTTCTTC.

The chain links TRBV10-3 to TRBJ2-2; 9 bases align to TRBD1. The ends lost 5 bases at V and 2 bases at J; junction bases unmatched: 15. CDR1 and CDR2 from the germline V gene are ENHRY and SYGVKD. The CDR3 runs 19 residues. The CDR3 DNA is TGTGCCATCAGTTCCGCAACCGGGACAGGGATCGGAAACACCGGGGAGCTGTTTTTT. Translating it yields CAISSATGTGIGNTGELFF.

The V gene is TRBV20-1, the J gene TRBJ1-1; D possibly corresponds to TRBD1 (5 bases). The CDR3 is 13 residues long. The germline gives CDR1 DFQATT, CDR2 SNEGSKA (reference sequence). V gave up 1 base and J gave up 7 bases, with 13 bases separating them. CDR3 nucleotides: TGCAGTGCTAGAGCTCCAGCGGGACTTGAAGCTTTCTTT. It translates to CSARAPAGLEAFF.

This clonotype has at least ten counts. The V and J genes are TRBV12-5 and TRBJ2-1, with TRBD1 matching over 10 bases. The CDR3 is made up of 15 amino acids. Germline lookup yields CDR1 LGHNT and CDR2 FRNRAP. The trim removed 2 bases at V and 8 bases at J, leaving 6 bases unmatched. Here the CDR3 reads CASGLTGTGEDEQFF. The CDR3 coding sequence is TGTGCTAGTGGTTTGACCGGGACAGGGGAAGATGAGCAGTTCTTC.

A remark on this clonotype: The junction shows a germline mismatch at one end, possibly a read error. The V and J genes are TRBV3-1 and TRBJ1-1; D not resolved. The CDR3 is 14 residues long. Germline V lookup: CDR1 LGHDT, CDR2 YNNKEL (reference sequence). For the CDR3, the DNA is TGTGCCAGCAGCGAAGATTCCCTGTATGGAGGAGCTTTCTTT. Translation gives CASSEDSLYGGAFF.

V gene TRBV27 combines with J gene TRBJ1-1, with 10 bases aligning to TRBD1. The trim removed 5 bases at V and 4 bases at J, leaving 10 bases unmatched. The CDR3 has 16 residues. CDR1 and CDR2 (germline): MNHEY, SMNVEV (reference sequence). The CDR3: CASSGGQGKVSTEAFF. Here the CDR3 DNA reads TGTGCCAGCAGTGGGGGACAGGGGAAAGTAAGCACTGAAGCTTTCTTT.

The V call is TRBV7-9, the J call TRBJ2-7; D perhaps matches TRBD2 (5 bases). Trimming pared 5 bases from V and 3 bases from J, leaving 17 bases between. There are 15 residues in the CDR3. Germline V lookup: CDR1 SEHNR, CDR2 FQNEAQ (reference sequence). CDR3 sequence (DNA): TGTGCCAGCAGCCCGGCGGGCGGACCTTACTACGAGCAGTACGTC. It translates to CASSPAGGPYYEQYV.

This clonotype was detected a few times. The chain uses TRBV18 and TRBJ2-7, with TRBD2 identical over 11 bases. Germline lookup yields CDR1 KGHSH and CDR2 LQKENI. Trimming cost V 3 bases and J 5 bases; bases outside gene matches: 0. The CDR3 has 13 amino acids. The CDR3 region has the DNA TGTGCCAGCTCACCGGGACTAGCGGACGAGCAGTACTTC. Translating gives CASSPGLADEQYF.

This sequence joins TRBV20-1 and TRBJ2-7, with D possibly being TRBD1 (6 bases). Germline V lookup: CDR1 DFQATT, CDR2 SNEGSKA (reference sequence). CDR3 length: 13 residues. V lost 7 bases and J 0 bases, leaving 13 bases between the germline ends. In DNA form, the CDR3 reads TGCAGTGTGGGCAGGGGTCGCTCCTACGAGCAGTACGTC. Translating it yields CSVGRGRSYEQYV.

The chain carries TRBV2 and TRBJ2-3, with no clear D. Per germline, CDR1 SNHLY and CDR2 FYNNEI. The CDR3 has 12 residues. Trimming stripped 7 bases from V and 4 bases from J, with 9 bases between. The CDR3 nucleotides are TGTGCCAGCATGGTTCGGTCAGATACGCAGTATTTT. Translation gives CASMVRSDTQYF.

V usage is TRBV12-3 or TRBV12-4 and J usage is TRBJ1-6; D uncertain. CDR3 length equals 14 residues. Trimming removed 7 bases at V and 0 bases at J, with 7 bases between. This CDR3 is CASKQASYNSPLHF. CDR3 nucleotide sequence: TGTGCCAGCAAGCAGGCCTCCTATAATTCACCCCTCCACTTT.

J is TRBJ2-3 and V is TRBV20-1; unclear D gene. Germline values: CDR1 DFQATT, CDR2 SNEGSKA (reference sequence). The CDR3 loop spans 12 amino acids. The V gene lost 5 bases and the J gene lost 0 bases, with 6 bases spanning the gap. CDR3 nucleotide sequence: TGCAGTGCTGATTCTAGCACAGATACGCAGTATTTT. It yields the protein CSADSSTDTQYF.

The J gene is TRBJ2-7, the V gene TRBV7-2; 10 bases agree with TRBD1. The V and J ends lost 4 bases and 2 bases, in that order; junction bases with no gene match: 5. Germline-derived CDR1 and CDR2 are SGHTA and FQGNSA. This CDR3 has 15 amino acids. The CDR3: CASSSDRGLPYEQYF. CDR3 coding DNA: TGTGCCAGCAGCTCCGACAGGGGGCTCCCCTACGAGCAGTACTTC. Looking up the rest from reference TRBV7-2 and TRBJ2-7 gives the full variable domain: GAGVSQSPSNKVTEKGKDVELRCDPISGHTALYWYRQSLGQGLEFLIYFQGNSAPDKSGLPSDRFSAERTGGSVSTLTIQRTQQEDSAVYLCASSSDRGLPYEQYFGPGTRLTVT.

This clonotype was counted between two and nine times. As DNA, the CDR3 is TGTGCCAGCAGCGTTAGAGTACATGGCTACACCTTC. Translation: CASSVRVHGYTF. This chain connects TRBV9 to TRBJ1-2; D gene ambiguous. The germline V gene has CDR1 SGDLS and CDR2 YYNGEE. V was trimmed by 2 bases and J by 6 bases, leaving 8 bases between them. CDR3 length: 12 amino acids.

The chain joins TRBV19 to TRBJ2-5; possible D gene TRBD2, 6 bases. Trimming cost V 5 bases and J 5 bases, with 15 bases left between them. The CDR3 has 14 amino acids. Germline CDR1 reads LNHDA; CDR2 reads SQIVND (reference sequence). The CDR3 protein is CASSPGSPSETQYF. The CDR3 nucleotides read TGTGCCAGTAGTCCCGGGAGTCCTTCCGAGACCCAGTACTTC.

This clonotype was seen a handful of times. V is TRBV3-1 and J is TRBJ2-7; 7 bases match TRBD1. The CDR3 consists of 15 residues. CDR1 is LGHDT, CDR2 YNNKEL, per germline (reference sequence). The V gene end was trimmed by 1 base and the J gene end by 2 bases; junction bases not matched to a gene: 5. This chain's CDR3 is CASSQGTGDPYEQYF. CDR3 coding DNA: TGTGCCAGCAGCCAAGGTACAGGGGACCCCTACGAGCAGTACTTC.

A remark on this clonotype: Mismatch with germline at one junction end may stem from a read error. This sequence joins TRBV5-6 and TRBJ2-2; tentatively, D is TRBD1 or TRBD2 (5 bases each). CDR1 is SGHDT, CDR2 YYEEEE, per germline. This CDR3 has 12 residues. The CDR3 here is CASRRGRSVSVF. The DNA of the CDR3 is TGTGCCAGCAGACGGGGCCGATCCGTTTCTGTTTTT.

This clonotype turned up a few times. The chain employs TRBV20-1 and TRBJ1-2; D is uncertain. The CDR3 totals 14 residues. CDR1 and CDR2 (germline): DFQATT, SNEGSKA (reference sequence). Trimming cost V 0 bases and J 3 bases, with 11 bases left between them. CDR3 loop: CSARDPSGDYGYTF. The CDR3 nucleotides read TGCAGTGCTAGAGATCCATCCGGGGACTATGGCTACACCTTC.

With regard to this clonotype: The germline gene is not matched at one end of the junction; a read error may be the cause. The chain recombines TRBV5-1 with TRBJ2-1; TRBD1 is a possible D gene (6 bases). CDR3 length: 15 amino acids. Germline CDR1 and CDR2: SGHRS and YFSETQ. The CDR3 DNA sequence: TGCGCCAGCAGCTTGTACGGACAGTCCTCCAATGAGCAGTTCTTC. Encoded protein: CASSLYGQSSNEQFF.

This clonotype has only a few counts. V gene TRBV7-9 combines with J gene TRBJ1-1, with TRBD1 matching 7 bases. This CDR3 region has 15 residues. The trim removed 0 bases at V and 3 bases at J, leaving 4 bases unmatched. Germline CDR1 reads SEHNR; CDR2 reads FQNEAQ (reference sequence). Here the CDR3 reads CASSLATGAHTEAFF. CDR3 in DNA: TGTGCCAGCAGCTTAGCTACAGGGGCACACACTGAAGCTTTCTTT.

The rearrangement joins TRBV6-5 to TRBJ1-3; D unclear. V lost 0 bases to trimming and J lost 2 bases, with 8 bases between them. The CDR3 extends over 15 amino acids. Germline loops: CDR1 MNHEY, CDR2 SVGAGI. Here the CDR3 reads CASSYSRFPGNTIYF. CDR3 bases: TGTGCCAGCAGTTACTCGAGGTTTCCTGGAAACACCATATATTTT.

The rearrangement uses TRBV6-1 and TRBJ1-3, with D possibly being TRBD1 (5 bases). This CDR3 region has 14 residues. V was pared by 10 bases and J by 0 bases, with 13 bases between. Germline CDR1 is MNHNS and CDR2 is SASEGT. The CDR3 nucleotides are TGTGCCACCTCCACAGGCGCCTCTGGAAACACCATATATTTT. Amino acid sequence: CATSTGASGNTIYF.

The rearrangement joins TRBV29-1 to TRBJ1-3; D ambiguous. V lost 6 bases and J lost 10, with 19 bases in between. CDR1 is SQVTM, CDR2 ANQGSEA, per germline. This CDR3 contains 13 residues. CDR3 in amino acids: CSVRLQWGGTIYF. CDR3 bases: TGCAGCGTGAGATTACAGTGGGGTGGTACCATATATTTT.

This clonotype was seen ten or more times. The chain couples TRBV7-2 to TRBJ1-6; D unresolved. V was shortened by 1 base and J by 0 bases, with 13 bases between the two germline ends. CDR3 length: 18 amino acids. From germline, CDR1 is SGHTA and CDR2 FQGNSA. CDR3 residues: CASSLGQTRGSYNSPLHF. The CDR3 DNA is TGTGCCAGCAGCTTAGGGCAGACCCGAGGCTCCTATAATTCACCCCTCCACTTT.

This clonotype occurred a few times. The rearrangement links TRBV25-1 to TRBJ1-1, with 7 bases identical to TRBD1. CDR3 length: 15 residues. V shed 4 bases and J 3 bases; nucleotides not matched to a gene: 8. CDR1 is MGHDK and CDR2 is SYGVNS in the germline V gene. In nucleotides, the CDR3 is TGTGCCAGCAGTGCGCAACGACAGGGAGACACTGAAGCTTTCTTT. Translation: CASSAQRQGDTEAFF.

This clonotype was counted a few times. The gene calls are TRBV9 and TRBJ2-5, with 11 bases lining up with TRBD2. The length of the CDR3 is 18 residues. The germline V gene encodes CDR1 SGDLS and CDR2 YYNGEE. The junction had 12 bases not matched to a gene; V was cut back by 3 bases and J by 2 bases. The CDR3 is CASSAFPLAGGPQETQYF. CDR3 nucleotide sequence: TGTGCCAGCAGCGCGTTTCCCCTAGCGGGGGGCCCTCAAGAGACCCAGTACTTC.

There are a few counts of this clonotype. The chain combines TRBV5-1 with TRBJ2-5; 7 bases map to TRBD2. There are 14 residues in the CDR3. V dropped 4 bases and J dropped 1; count of bases not matched to a gene: 4. Germline-derived CDR1 and CDR2 are SGHRS and YFSETQ. The chain's CDR3 is CASSGRDLQETQYF. CDR3 DNA: TGCGCCAGCAGCGGGAGGGACCTCCAAGAGACCCAGTACTTC.

This clonotype was recorded once. The chain carries TRBV7-9 and TRBJ2-3; TRBD2 is a possible D gene (5 bases). Germline V CDR1 and CDR2: SEHNR, FQNEAQ (reference sequence). The CDR3 length is 14 residues. Trimming left V 5 bases short and J 6 bases short, with 15 bases between. The DNA for the CDR3 is TGTGCCAGCAGCGACGGGATCCTCCGGGATACGCAGTATTTT. Its translation is CASSDGILRDTQYF.

The chain joins TRBV3-1 to TRBJ2-5; D perhaps matches TRBD2 (7 bases). CDR3 length: 15 residues. Trimming took off 10 bases at V and 5 bases at J, with 23 bases between the two ends. CDR1 LGHDT and CDR2 YNNKEL come from the germline V gene (reference sequence). CDR3 amino acids: CATCPPWGGPETQYF. CDR3 nucleotide sequence: TGTGCCACCTGCCCCCCGTGGGGGGGCCCGGAGACCCAGTACTTC.

Remarks on this clonotype: This clone may be a read error of a much larger clone one base away. The rearrangement uses TRBV12-3 or TRBV12-4 and TRBJ1-4; D is unresolved. Trimming took off 6 bases at V and 7 bases at J, with 15 bases between the two ends. The CDR3 has 14 amino acids. CDR3 sequence reads: CASSTYTRIEKLFF. The CDR3 region has the DNA TGTGCCAGCAGCACATATACACGGATTGAAAAACTGTTTTTT.

This clonotype came up a few times. This chain connects TRBV6-1 to TRBJ2-1, with D perhaps matching TRBD2 (5 bases). V was cut by 6 bases and J by 6 bases, with 18 bases left in between. Germline lookup yields CDR1 MNHNS and CDR2 SASEGT. This CDR3 is 15 amino acids long. The CDR3, as DNA: TGTGCCAGCAGCCCAGGAGACTACGCCGGCAATGAGCAGTTCTTC. Translation: CASSPGDYAGNEQFF.

In this sample, this clonotype turned up a few times. The V call is TRBV5-5, the J call TRBJ2-3; D perhaps matches TRBD2 (5 bases). V was cut by 1 base and J by 3 bases, with 12 bases left in between. The CDR3 runs to 15 residues. CDR1 is SGHKS and CDR2 is YYEKEE in the germline V gene (reference sequence). The CDR3 DNA is TGTGCCAGCAGCTTGATCTGGACTTTTACAGATACGCAGTATTTT. It encodes CASSLIWTFTDTQYF.